The source of this T cell receptor beta chain is a study of CXCR3-negative and CXCR3-positive naive CD8 T cells. Study as a whole: Libraries each contributed about 1.5 +/- 0.3 million TRB reads, for roughly 140 million in total.

The study's findings and limits: Researchers report that CXCR3-positive naive cells carry more hydrophobic TRB CDR3s than CXCR3-negative naive cells. Cryopreservation partially decreased CXCR3 expression, and most assays used fresh PBMCs.

With respect to this clonotype: Its antigen is not known.

The authors made the TRB cDNA libraries by 5' RACE using UMI labels. After re-calling the 5' RACE reads, TCRdb lists one entry per CDR3 protein, DNA absent. This sample's table reports 85,000 to 120,000 distinct CDR3 sequences. CD45RO-CCR7+CD27+CD95- expression identified naive CD8+ T cells. Germline CDR1 reads DFQATT; CDR2 reads SNEGSKA (reference sequence). The CDR3 contains 16 residues. The sequence came from a human donor in good health. Some clones in this sample may be carry-over from other donors' samples. The specimen sequenced was naive CXCR3+ CD8+ T cells from blood. Subset given: CD45RO-CCR7+CD27+CD95- naive CD8+ T cells expressing CXCR3 (TNR3+). The rearrangement joins TRBV20-1 to TRBJ1-5; with no DNA, the TCRdb D assignment of TRBD1 cannot be verified. The CDR3: CSARGMAGEYDQPQHF.